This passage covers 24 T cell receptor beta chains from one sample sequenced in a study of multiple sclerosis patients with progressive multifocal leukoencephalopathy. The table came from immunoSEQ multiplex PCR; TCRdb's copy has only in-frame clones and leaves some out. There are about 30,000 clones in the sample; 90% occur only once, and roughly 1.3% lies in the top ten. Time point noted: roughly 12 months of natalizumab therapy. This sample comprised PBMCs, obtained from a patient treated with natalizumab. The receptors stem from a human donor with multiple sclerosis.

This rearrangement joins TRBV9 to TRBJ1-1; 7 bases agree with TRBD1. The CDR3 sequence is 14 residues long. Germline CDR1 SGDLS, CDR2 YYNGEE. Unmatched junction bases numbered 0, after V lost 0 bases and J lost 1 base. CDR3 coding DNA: TGTGCCAGCAGCGTAGGGACAGGGAACACTGAAGCTTTCTTT. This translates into CASSVGTGNTEAFF.

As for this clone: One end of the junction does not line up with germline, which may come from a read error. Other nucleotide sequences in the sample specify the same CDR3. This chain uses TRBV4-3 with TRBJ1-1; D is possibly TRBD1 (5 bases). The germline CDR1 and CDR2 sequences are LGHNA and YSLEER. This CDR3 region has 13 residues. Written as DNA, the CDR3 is TGCGCCAGCAGCCAAGAAAGGGGCACTGAGGCTTTCTTT. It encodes CASSQERGTEAFF.

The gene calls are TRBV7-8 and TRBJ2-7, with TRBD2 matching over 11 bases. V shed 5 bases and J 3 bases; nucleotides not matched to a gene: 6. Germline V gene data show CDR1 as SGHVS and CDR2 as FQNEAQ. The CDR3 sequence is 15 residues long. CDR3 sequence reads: CASSVNSGGGYEQYF. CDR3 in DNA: TGTGCCAGCAGCGTGAATAGCGGGGGGGGCTACGAGCAGTACTTC.

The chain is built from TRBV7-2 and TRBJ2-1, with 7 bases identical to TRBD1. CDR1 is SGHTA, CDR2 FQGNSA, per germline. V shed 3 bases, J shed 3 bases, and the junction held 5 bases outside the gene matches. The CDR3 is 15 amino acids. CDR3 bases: TGTGCCAGCAGCTTCTCGGGACAGAGCTACAATGAGCAGTTCTTC. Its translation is CASSFSGQSYNEQFF.

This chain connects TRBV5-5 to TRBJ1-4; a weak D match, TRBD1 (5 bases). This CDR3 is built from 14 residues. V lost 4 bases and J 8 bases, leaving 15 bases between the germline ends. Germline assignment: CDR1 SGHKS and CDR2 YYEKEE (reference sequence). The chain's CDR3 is CASSRTLGLEKLFF. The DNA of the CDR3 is TGTGCCAGCAGCCGGACACTTGGACTCGAAAAACTGTTTTTT.

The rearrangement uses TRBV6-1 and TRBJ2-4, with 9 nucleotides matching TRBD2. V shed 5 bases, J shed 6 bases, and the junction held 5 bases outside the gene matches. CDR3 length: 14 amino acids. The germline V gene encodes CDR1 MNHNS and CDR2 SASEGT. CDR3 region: CASSPRAGGNIQYF. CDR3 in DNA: TGTGCCAGCAGTCCCCGAGCGGGGGGAAACATTCAGTACTTC.

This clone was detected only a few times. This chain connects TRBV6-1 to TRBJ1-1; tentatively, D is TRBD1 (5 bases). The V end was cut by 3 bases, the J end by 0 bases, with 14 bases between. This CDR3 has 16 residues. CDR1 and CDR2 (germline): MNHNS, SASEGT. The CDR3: CASSEKAPGVNTEAFF. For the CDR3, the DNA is TGTGCCAGCAGTGAGAAGGCTCCGGGGGTGAACACTGAAGCTTTCTTT.

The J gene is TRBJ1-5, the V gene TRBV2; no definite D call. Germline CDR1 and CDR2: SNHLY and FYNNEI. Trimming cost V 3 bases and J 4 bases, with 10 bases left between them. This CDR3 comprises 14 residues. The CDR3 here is CASSDPPENQPQHF. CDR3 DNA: TGTGCCAGCAGTGATCCCCCGGAAAATCAGCCCCAGCATTTT.

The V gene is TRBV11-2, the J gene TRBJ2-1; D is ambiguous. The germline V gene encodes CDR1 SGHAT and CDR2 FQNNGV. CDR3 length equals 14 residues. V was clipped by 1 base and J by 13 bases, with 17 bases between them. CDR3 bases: TGTGCCAGCAGCTTAGCACGCCAACCGGGTGTACAGTTCTTC. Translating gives CASSLARQPGVQFF.

The CDR3 here is CASSAGQGAYGYTF. DNA of the CDR3: TGCGCCAGCAGCGCGGGACAGGGGGCGTATGGCTACACCTTC. This chain uses TRBV5-1 with TRBJ1-2; 12 bases match TRBD1. Germline V gene lookup returns CDR1 SGHRS and CDR2 YFSETQ. After removal of 4 bases from V and 5 bases from J, the junction contained 3 bases not matched to a gene. The CDR3 totals 14 residues.

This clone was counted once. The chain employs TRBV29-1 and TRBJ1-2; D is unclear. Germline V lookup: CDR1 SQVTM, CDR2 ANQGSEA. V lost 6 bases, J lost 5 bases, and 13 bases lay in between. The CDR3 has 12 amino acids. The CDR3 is CSVSMAVYGYTF. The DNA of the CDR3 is TGCAGCGTCTCAATGGCGGTTTATGGCTACACCTTC.

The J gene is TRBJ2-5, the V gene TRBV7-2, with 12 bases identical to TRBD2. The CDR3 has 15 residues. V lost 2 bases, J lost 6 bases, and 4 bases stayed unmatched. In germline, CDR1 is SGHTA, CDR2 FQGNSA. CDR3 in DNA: TGTGCCAGCAGCTTATCTAGCGGGGGGGGGAAGACCCAGTACTTC. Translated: CASSLSSGGGKTQYF.

The CDR3 sequence is CASSLGTSLGTEAFF. In DNA, the CDR3 is TGCGCCAGCAGCTTGGGGACATCCCTGGGGACTGAAGCTTTCTTT. J is TRBJ1-1 and V is TRBV5-1, with D possibly TRBD1 on 5 matching bases. The ends were cut back, 0 bases at V and 5 bases at J, with 14 bases in the middle. Germline-derived CDR1 and CDR2 are SGHRS and YFSETQ. CDR3 length: 15 residues.

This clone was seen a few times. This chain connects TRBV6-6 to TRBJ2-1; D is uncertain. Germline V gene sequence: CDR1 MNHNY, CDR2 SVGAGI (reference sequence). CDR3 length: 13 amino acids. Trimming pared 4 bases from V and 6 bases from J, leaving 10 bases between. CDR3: CASSSQLGNEQFF. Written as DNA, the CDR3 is TGTGCCAGCAGTTCCCAACTGGGCAATGAGCAGTTCTTC.

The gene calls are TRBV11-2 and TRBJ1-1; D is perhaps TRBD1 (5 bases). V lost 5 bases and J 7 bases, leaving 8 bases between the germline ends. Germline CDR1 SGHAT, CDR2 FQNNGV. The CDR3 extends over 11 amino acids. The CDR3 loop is CASSGGDEAFF. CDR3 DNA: TGTGCCAGCAGCGGAGGGGATGAAGCTTTCTTT. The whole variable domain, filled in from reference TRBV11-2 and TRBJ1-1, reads EAGVAQSPRYKIIEKRQSVAFWCNPISGHATLYWYQQILGQGPKLLIQFQNNGVVDDSQLPKDRFSAERLKGVDSTLKIQPAKLEDSAVYLCASSGGDEAFFGQGTRLTVV.

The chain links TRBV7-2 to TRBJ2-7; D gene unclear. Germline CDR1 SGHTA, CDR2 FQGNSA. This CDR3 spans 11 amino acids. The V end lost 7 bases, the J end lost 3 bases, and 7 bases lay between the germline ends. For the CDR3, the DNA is TGTGCCAGCACCCCAGGCTACGAGCAGTACTTC. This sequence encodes CASTPGYEQYF.

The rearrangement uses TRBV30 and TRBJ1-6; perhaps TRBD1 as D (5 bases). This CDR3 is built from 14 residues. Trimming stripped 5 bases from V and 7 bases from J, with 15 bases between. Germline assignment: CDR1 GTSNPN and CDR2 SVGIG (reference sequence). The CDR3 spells CAWGAGTVNSPLHF. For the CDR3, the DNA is TGTGCCTGGGGAGCCGGGACGGTGAATTCACCCCTCCACTTT.

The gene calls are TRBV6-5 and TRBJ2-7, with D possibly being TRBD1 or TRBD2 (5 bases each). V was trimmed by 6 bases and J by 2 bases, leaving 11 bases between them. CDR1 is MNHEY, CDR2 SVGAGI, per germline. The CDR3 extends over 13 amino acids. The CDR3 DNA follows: TGTGCCAGCAGATCGGGGCCGACCTACGAGCAGTACTTC. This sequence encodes CASRSGPTYEQYF.

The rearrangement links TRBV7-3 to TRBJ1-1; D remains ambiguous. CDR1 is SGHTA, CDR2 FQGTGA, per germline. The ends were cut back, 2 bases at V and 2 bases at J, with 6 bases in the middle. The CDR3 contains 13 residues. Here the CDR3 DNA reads TGTGCCAGCAGCTTACAGATTAACACTGAAGCTTTCTTT. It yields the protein CASSLQINTEAFF.

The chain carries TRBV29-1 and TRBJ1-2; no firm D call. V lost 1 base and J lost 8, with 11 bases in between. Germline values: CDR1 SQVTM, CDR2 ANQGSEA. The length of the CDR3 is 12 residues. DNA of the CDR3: TGCAGCGTTGAAGCGAGGGCTCGGGGCTACACCTTC. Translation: CSVEARARGYTF.

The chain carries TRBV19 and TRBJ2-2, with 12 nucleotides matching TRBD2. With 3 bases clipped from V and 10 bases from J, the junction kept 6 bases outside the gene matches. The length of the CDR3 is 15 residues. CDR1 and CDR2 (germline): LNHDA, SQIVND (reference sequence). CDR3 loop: CASSMLAGGNEELFF. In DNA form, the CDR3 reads TGTGCCAGTAGTATGCTAGCGGGGGGGAACGAGGAGCTGTTTTTT. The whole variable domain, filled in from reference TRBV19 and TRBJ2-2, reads DGGITQSPKYLFRKEGQNVTLSCEQNLNHDAMYWYRQDPGQGLRLIYYSQIVNDFQKGDIAEGYSVSREKKESFPLTVTSAQKNPTAFYLCASSMLAGGNEELFFGEGSRLTVL.

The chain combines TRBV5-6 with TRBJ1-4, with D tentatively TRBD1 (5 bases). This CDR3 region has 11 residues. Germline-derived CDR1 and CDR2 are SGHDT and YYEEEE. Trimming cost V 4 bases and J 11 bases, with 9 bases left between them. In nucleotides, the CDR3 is TGTGCCAGCAGCGCGGGGGGGAAACTGTTTTTT. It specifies CASSAGGKLFF.

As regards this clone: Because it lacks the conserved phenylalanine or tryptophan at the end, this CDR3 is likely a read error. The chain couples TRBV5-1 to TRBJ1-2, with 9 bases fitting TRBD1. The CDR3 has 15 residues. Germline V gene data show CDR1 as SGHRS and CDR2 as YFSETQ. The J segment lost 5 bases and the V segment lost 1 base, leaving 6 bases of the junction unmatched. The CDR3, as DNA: TGCGCCAGCAGCTTGAGACAGGGGGGACAGTATGGCTACACCCTC. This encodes CASSLRQGGQYGYTL.

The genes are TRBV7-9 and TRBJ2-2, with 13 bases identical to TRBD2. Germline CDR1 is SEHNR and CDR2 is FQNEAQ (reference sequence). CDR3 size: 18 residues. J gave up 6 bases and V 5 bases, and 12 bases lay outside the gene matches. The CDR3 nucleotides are TGTGCCAGCAGCCACCCCCCCGGGACTAGCGGGGAGGCCGGGGAGCTGTTTTTT. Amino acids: CASSHPPGTSGEAGELFF.